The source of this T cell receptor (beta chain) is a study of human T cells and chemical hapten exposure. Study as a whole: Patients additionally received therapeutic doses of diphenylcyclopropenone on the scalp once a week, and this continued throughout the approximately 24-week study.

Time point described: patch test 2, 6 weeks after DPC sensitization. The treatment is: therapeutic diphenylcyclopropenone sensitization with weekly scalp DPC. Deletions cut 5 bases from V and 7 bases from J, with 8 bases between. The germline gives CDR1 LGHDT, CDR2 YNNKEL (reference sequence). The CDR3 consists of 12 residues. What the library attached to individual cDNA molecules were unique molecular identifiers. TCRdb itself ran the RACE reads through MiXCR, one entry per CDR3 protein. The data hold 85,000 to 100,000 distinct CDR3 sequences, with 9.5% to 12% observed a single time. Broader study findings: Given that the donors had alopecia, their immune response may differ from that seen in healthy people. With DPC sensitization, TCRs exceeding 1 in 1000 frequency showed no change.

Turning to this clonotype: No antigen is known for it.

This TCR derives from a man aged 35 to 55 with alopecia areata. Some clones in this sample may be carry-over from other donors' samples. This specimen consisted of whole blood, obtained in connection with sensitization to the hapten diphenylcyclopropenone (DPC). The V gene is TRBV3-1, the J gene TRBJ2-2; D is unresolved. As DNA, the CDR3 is TGTGCCAGCAGCGGCCCGGACGGGGAGCTGTTTTTT. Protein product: CASSGPDGELFF.